This TCR beta chain was identified during a study of blood T cell repertoires in COVID-19 (dated by TCRdb to 2018 to 2020). Study-level background: The collaborator samples originated in the United States, Italy and Spain and spanned the acute and convalescent phases of COVID-19. The material from the prospective study consisted of cDNA or gDNA derived from T cells, B-cell-depleted T cells, or PBMCs. Deeply sampled blood TCRbeta repertoires from subjects exposed to, actively infected with, or recovered from COVID-19 were included in the dataset. The repertoires were released in a freely available public database intended as a resource for research on the immune response to SARS-CoV-2. Samples came from the ongoing ImmuneRACE study (first 160 participants) plus 1,254 subjects from 6 global collaborators. The sample metadata nearly always contained a de-identified subject ID, COVID-19 status, age in years and sex. HLA class I and class II types, where available, came from metadata supplied by the sample provider rather than from assay-based typing. The study at large found these results: Clinical and demographic metadata were provided uncurated, with the amount varying by source and participant.

A second Seattle source provided samples from volunteer blood donors who had recovered from COVID-19. Each collaborating institution followed its own protocols to collect whole blood in K2EDTA tubes. For TCRbeta analysis, collaborator samples were shipped as frozen whole blood, as isolated PBMCs, or as DNA extracted from either sample type. This clone occurred once. Which antigen it targets is not known. No much larger clone is present one base from it, and per-base qualities are unavailable. Counted from cysteine to phenylalanine, this CDR3 has 12 amino acids. Here the CDR3 DNA is all that survives: 36 bases in frame from base 1. The germline V gene specifies KGHSH as CDR1 and LQKENI as CDR2. V and J are trimmed by 2 bases and 9 bases, and the gene matches miss 1 base of the junction. The immunoSEQ Assay, a bias-controlled multiplex PCR, was used to amplify TCRbeta CDR3 regions from genomic DNA. The authors' analysis ran thus. Within the assay, amplification of reference gene primers was used to estimate how many nucleated cells each sample contained. To quantify the absolute abundance of each unique TCRbeta CDR3 rearrangement, sequence reads were collapsed and filtered. For each sample, productive Simpson clonality was calculated by taking the square root of Simpson's diversity index across productive rearrangements. TCRdb provides this immuneACCESS table in a form limited to in-frame rearrangements. Some clones are lacking; in checked studies, under half of them reflect an unresolved V gene, and why the rest are absent is not known. The D gene and trimming were derived from the DNA, and the V and J assignments and clone size from that table. The table for this sample lists roughly 170,000 clones; about 83% of them were counted only once. The ten largest make up around 7.6% of the sample.

Recombination linked TRBV18 to TRBJ2-1; TRBD2 fits 7 bases in the junction. Sequenced sample: peripheral blood. The receptor was isolated from a man aged 35 to 55 who had recovered from COVID-19. The CDR3 protein sequence reads: CASSPGRVEQFF. The nucleotide sequence reads as follows: TGTGCCAGCTCACCAGGGAGGGTTGAGCAGTTCTTC. This CDR3, with the reference TRBV18 and TRBJ2-1 proteins standing in past its ends, gives the full variable domain NAGVMQNPRHLVRRRGQEARLRCSPMKGHSHVYWYRQLPEEGLKFMVYLQKENIIDESGMPKERFSAEFPKEGPSILRIQQVVRGDSAAYFCASSPGRVEQFFGPGTRLTVL.